This entry is about one TCR beta chain. Its antigen is not identified. General study points: The TCR gene usage of tumor memory CD4+ T cells clustered together with blood and lymph node memory CD4+ cells and with lymph node naive CD4+ cells. Greatest tumor Treg TCR overlap was with tumor naive CD4+ cells.

Germline V lookup: CDR1 SGHAT, CDR2 FQNNGV. With 1 base removed from V and 3 bases from J, the gap between germline ends came to 7 bases. This CDR3 region has 13 residues. Cells sorted as Tregs were CD4+, CD25+ and CD127-/low. Full-length variable regions came from constant-region reverse primers plus semi-nested Nested Universal Primer A PCR. MiXCR, applied by TCRdb to the 5' RACE reads, yields one record per CDR3 protein. Of over 25,000 distinct CDR3 sequences listed, over 20% are singletons. The material sequenced was tumor-infiltrating Tregs sorted from the breast tumor. The chain combines TRBV11-2 with TRBJ2-7; D unresolved. The TCR was taken from a female donor with breast cancer. The CDR3 region is CASSLVRNYEQYF. The CDR3 DNA is TGTGCCAGCAGCTTAGTCAGGAACTACGAGCAGTACTTC.